This TCR beta chain emerged from a study of T cell repertoires in cytomegalovirus infection (dated by TCRdb to about 2019). With respect to the entire study: Peptide stimulations targeted recently identified HLA-C-restricted CMV epitopes, whose presentation resists viral immunomodulation, together with well-studied HLA-B-restricted epitopes. Donor HLA type was relevant to the analysis, because carriage of CMV infection together with the matching HLA type was indicated by public TCR beta signatures.

This clonotype turned up a few times. Its antigen specificity is not known. No base-level quality is on record; no much larger clone is a single base apart. Study-level results and caveats: In both this cohort and an independent cohort of several hundred donors, the cumulative frequency of public TCR beta family members distinguished carriers of CMV infection plus the relevant HLA type. The ex vivo response was dominated by HLA-C-restricted CMV-specific TCR beta clonotypes, which also provided the single most frequent clonotype in two of eight donors.

TCRdb lists the instrument as Illumina HiSeq 1500. TCRdb redid the processing of the public reads, applying fastp at Q25 and MiXCR, and retained in-frame beta chains. Merged by CDR3 protein, the rows form single entries marked with the most common genes and DNA. This sample is represented by about 740,000 distinct CDR3 sequences; about 33% of them were singletons. Approximately 18% of the sample goes to the ten largest clones. Reading the label with the study, this specimen's treatment or condition is: in vitro stimulation with specific CMV peptide epitopes to enrich CMV-specific T cells. The CDR3 runs 17 amino acids, cysteine and phenylalanine included. Only CDR3 DNA remains: 51 bases, in frame from the first base. Trimming costs V 0 bases and J 2 bases, and their ends lie 14 bases apart. Reading the germline V gene gives CDR1 MGHRA and CDR2 YSYEKL.

The V and J segments used are TRBV4-1 and TRBJ1-5; TRBD1 might be the D gene, on 6 matching bases. The receptor comes from a human donor in good health (CMV status not recorded). Some clones in this sample may be carry-over from other donors' samples. Sequenced material: cultured PBMCs, taken from culture after CMV antigen stimulation. CDR3 protein: CASSQDLRGGGNQPQHF. The bases read TGCGCCAGCAGCCAAGATCTTAGAGGGGGTGGCAATCAGCCCCAGCATTTT.